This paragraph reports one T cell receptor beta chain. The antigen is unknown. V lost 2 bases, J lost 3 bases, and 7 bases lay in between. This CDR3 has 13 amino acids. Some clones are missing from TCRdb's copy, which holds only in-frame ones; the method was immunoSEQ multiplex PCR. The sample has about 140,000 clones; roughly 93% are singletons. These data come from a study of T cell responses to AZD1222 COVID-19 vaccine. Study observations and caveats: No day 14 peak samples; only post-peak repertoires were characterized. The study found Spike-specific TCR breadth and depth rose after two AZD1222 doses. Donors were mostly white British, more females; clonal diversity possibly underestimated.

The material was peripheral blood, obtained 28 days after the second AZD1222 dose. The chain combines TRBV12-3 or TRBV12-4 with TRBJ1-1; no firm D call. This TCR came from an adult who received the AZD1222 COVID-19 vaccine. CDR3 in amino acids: CASSLLEDTEAFF. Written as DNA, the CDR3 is TGTGCCAGCAGTTTACTCGAGGACACTGAAGCTTTCTTT.